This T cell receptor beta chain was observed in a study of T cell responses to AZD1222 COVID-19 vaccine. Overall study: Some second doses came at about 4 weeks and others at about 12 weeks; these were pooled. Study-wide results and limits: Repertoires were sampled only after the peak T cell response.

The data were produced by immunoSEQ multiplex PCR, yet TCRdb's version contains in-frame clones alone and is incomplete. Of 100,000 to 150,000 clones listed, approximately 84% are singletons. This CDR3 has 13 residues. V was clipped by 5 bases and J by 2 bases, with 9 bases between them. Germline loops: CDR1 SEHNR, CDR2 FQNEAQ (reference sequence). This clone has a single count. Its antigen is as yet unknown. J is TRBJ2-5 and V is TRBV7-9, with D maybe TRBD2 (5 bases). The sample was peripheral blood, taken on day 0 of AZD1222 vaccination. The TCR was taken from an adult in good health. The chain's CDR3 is CASSVRGQETQYF. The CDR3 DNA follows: TGTGCCAGCAGCGTACGGGGTCAAGAGACCCAGTACTTC.